This entry lists 10 T cell receptor beta chains sequenced from one sample in a study of OX40 agonist ivuxolimab in advanced cancers. To prepare the library, the immunoSEQ multiplex PCR assay was applied. Here the immuneACCESS table is served through TCRdb, limited to in-frame sequences with V and J called. Missing clones are a known gap in these copies; in checked studies unresolved V genes cover under half, and the rest lacks a known reason. The sample yields about 84,000 clones; roughly 94% were counted once. Of the sample, 11% falls within the top ten clones. The starting material was CD4+ or CD8+ T cells sorted from blood, obtained in a trial of the OX40 agonist ivuxolimab. The receptors shown here come from an adult with an advanced solid tumor such as melanoma, head and neck, liver or kidney cancer.

V and J are TRBV4-2 and TRBJ2-1; 9 nucleotides line up with TRBD2. Trimming at V came to 1 base and at J to 15 bases, leaving 10 bases not matched to a gene. This CDR3 has 14 amino acids. Germline V CDR1 and CDR2: LGHNA, YNFKEQ. The CDR3 loop is CASSQGAIAGDPFF. CDR3 in DNA: TGTGCCAGCAGCCAAGGTGCGATAGCGGGAGATCCGTTCTTC.

The V call is TRBV5-6, the J call TRBJ1-5, with 8 nucleotides matching TRBD1. Unmatched junction bases numbered 7, after V lost 2 bases and J lost 6 bases. CDR3 length: 15 amino acids. Germline V CDR1 and CDR2: SGHDT, YYEEEE. CDR3 nucleotides: TGTGCCAGCAGCTTTCAGGCAGGGGGCAGTCAGCCCCAGCATTTT. It translates to CASSFQAGGSQPQHF.

The chain is built from TRBV7-9 and TRBJ1-1; D gene uncertain. V was cut by 5 bases and J by 0 bases, with 13 bases left in between. CDR1 is SEHNR, CDR2 FQNEAQ, per germline (reference sequence). The CDR3 length is 15 residues. The CDR3 region has the DNA TGTGCCAGCAGCCCCAGGCCCACGGTGAACACTGAAGCTTTCTTT. Protein product: CASSPRPTVNTEAFF.

This chain links TRBV27 with TRBJ2-1; the match to TRBD2 covers 14 bases. Trimming removed 2 bases from V and 14 bases from J; junction bases left unmatched: 8. Germline V CDR1 and CDR2: MNHEY, SMNVEV (reference sequence). This CDR3 has 15 residues. CDR3 loop: CASSLQPGLAGEEFF. The CDR3 bases are TGTGCCAGCAGTTTACAACCGGGACTAGCGGGAGAGGAGTTCTTC.

The J gene is TRBJ2-7, the V gene TRBV10-3; 8 positions agree with TRBD2. Germline V gives CDR1 ENHRY, CDR2 SYGVKD. V gave up 6 bases and J gave up 1 base; unmatched junction bases: 14. The length of the CDR3 is 17 residues. The DNA of the CDR3 is TGTGCCATCAGCGCACCGGGACTAGTCGCGTCGTCCTACGAGCAGTACTTC. As protein: CAISAPGLVASSYEQYF.

The chain has TRBV7-9 and TRBJ2-5; 8 nucleotides align to TRBD1. The CDR3 length is 16 residues. Germline-derived CDR1 and CDR2 are SEHNR and FQNEAQ (reference sequence). V shed 2 bases, J shed 7 bases, and the junction held 12 bases outside the gene matches. The CDR3 sequence: CASSLWSTGEKGTQYF. CDR3 in DNA: TGTGCCAGCAGCTTATGGTCGACAGGGGAGAAGGGGACCCAGTACTTC. The complete variable domain, with remaining parts taken from reference TRBV7-9 and TRBJ2-5, reads DTGVSQNPRHKITKRGQNVTFRCDPISEHNRLYWYRQTLGQGPEFLTYFQNEAQLEKSRLLSDRFSAERPKGSFSTLEIQRTEQGDSAMYLCASSLWSTGEKGTQYFGPGTRLLVL.

The rearrangement links TRBV5-4 to TRBJ2-3; the D gene could be TRBD1 or TRBD2 (6 bases each). The V gene's germline CDR1 is SGHNT and CDR2 YYREEE (reference sequence). The length of the CDR3 is 16 residues. V shed 4 bases and J shed 0 bases, with 15 bases lying between them. The CDR3 DNA follows: TGTGCCAGCAGCCCGGGGGCGCCTAAGAGCACAGATACGCAGTATTTT. Encoded protein: CASSPGAPKSTDTQYF.

The V call is TRBV7-8, the J call TRBJ2-5; D possibly corresponds to TRBD2 (7 bases). This CDR3 contains 14 residues. Germline assignment: CDR1 SGHVS and CDR2 FQNEAQ. With 5 bases removed from V and 5 bases from J, the gap between germline ends came to 15 bases. The CDR3 DNA reads TGTGCCAGCAGCCCCACGGGGGGCCGTGAGACCCAGTACTTC. It translates to CASSPTGGRETQYF. Drawing the rest from reference TRBV7-8 and TRBJ2-5, the complete variable domain is GAGVSQSPRYKVAKRGQDVALRCDPISGHVSLFWYQQALGQGPEFLTYFQNEAQLDKSGLPSDRFFAERPEGSVSTLKIQRTQQEDSAVYLCASSPTGGRETQYFGPGTRLLVL.

V and J are TRBV9 and TRBJ1-2; 7 bases fit TRBD1. Germline V gene sequence: CDR1 SGDLS, CDR2 YYNGEE. The CDR3 length is 17 residues. V was pared by 4 bases and J by 4 bases, with 16 bases of the junction left unmatched. CDR3 amino acids: CASSNPTGARDRYGYTF. In DNA, the CDR3 is TGTGCCAGCAGCAACCCCACAGGGGCCAGGGACCGCTATGGCTACACCTTC. The full variable domain, in which reference TRBV9 and TRBJ1-2 provide the parts outside the CDR3, is DSGVTQTPKHLITATGQRVTLRCSPRSGDLSVYWYQQSLDQGLQFLIQYYNGEERAKGNILERFSAQQFPDLHSELNLSSLELGDSALYFCASSNPTGARDRYGYTFGSGTRLTVV.

The gene calls are TRBV5-6 and TRBJ2-5; 8 bases fit TRBD1. With V trimmed by 1 base and J by 4 bases, 6 bases remained unmatched. CDR1 and CDR2 (germline): SGHDT, YYEEEE. The CDR3 is 15 residues long. CDR3 in DNA: TGTGCCAGCAGCTTGTTCAGGGGGCTTCGAGAGACCCAGTACTTC. The encoded protein is CASSLFRGLRETQYF.